The 16 T cell receptor beta chains presented below share a single source sample, sequenced in a study of T cell changes during pregnancy in multiple sclerosis. Sequenced by immunoSEQ multiplex PCR; TCRdb stores in-frame clones only, minus some. The data show 45,000 to 60,000 clones, about 90% seen once. The starting material was peripheral blood, obtained after pregnancy. The receptor set was obtained from a female donor in good health, enrolled as a control in a pregnancy study.

This clone has only one observation. This sequence joins TRBV6-1 and TRBJ1-6; 8 nucleotides align to TRBD1. The length of the CDR3 is 14 residues. Looked up from germline, CDR1 is MNHNS and CDR2 is SASEGT. With V trimmed by 1 base and J by 7 bases, 0 bases remained unmatched. Here the CDR3 DNA reads TGTGCCAGCAGTGAAGGGACAGGGAATTCACCCCTCCACTTT. Its translation: CASSEGTGNSPLHF.

The chain links TRBV2 to TRBJ2-5; 8 bases agree with TRBD1. Per germline, CDR1 SNHLY and CDR2 FYNNEI. The V segment lost 6 bases and the J segment 5 bases; nucleotides outside the gene matches: 8. CDR3 length equals 14 residues. CDR3 in DNA: TGTGCCAGCAGAGCTGCCAGGGGGCGGGAGACCCAGTACTTC. Its protein is CASRAARGRETQYF.

This chain joins TRBV30 and TRBJ2-6; 8 bases are a match to TRBD1. The CDR3 length is 16 residues. CDR1 is GTSNPN, CDR2 SVGIG, per germline (reference sequence). V lost 5 bases and J lost 0; bases outside the gene matches: 6. The CDR3, as DNA: TGTGCCTGGGCAGGGGGCGTTAGCTCTGGGGCCAACGTCCTGACTTTC. Its translation is CAWAGGVSSGANVLTF.

This clone was observed a single time. The chain combines TRBV19 with TRBJ1-5; possibly TRBD1 for D (6 bases). V was clipped by 8 bases and J by 0 bases, with 11 bases between them. Germline CDR1 and CDR2: LNHDA and SQIVND (reference sequence). The CDR3 runs to 14 residues. This chain's CDR3 is CASGQLYSNQPQHF. Here the CDR3 DNA reads TGTGCCAGTGGACAGTTATATAGCAATCAGCCCCAGCATTTT.

V gene TRBV7-2 combines with J gene TRBJ2-7; the match to TRBD2 covers 12 bases. Germline-derived CDR1 and CDR2 are SGHTA and FQGNSA. CDR3 size: 16 residues. Trimming removed 1 base from V and 10 bases from J; junction bases left unmatched: 11. CDR3 in DNA: TGTGCCAGCAGCTTAGTCTCAGCTAGCGGGGGGGCCGAACAGTACTTC. This translates into CASSLVSASGGAEQYF.

The J gene is TRBJ1-5, the V gene TRBV4-1, with 8 positions matching TRBD1. This CDR3 contains 15 residues. The V segment lost 4 bases and the J segment 5 bases; nucleotides outside the gene matches: 7. Germline loops: CDR1 MGHRA, CDR2 YSYEKL. This chain's CDR3 is CASSRWGQADQPQHF. CDR3 coding DNA: TGCGCCAGCAGCCGCTGGGGACAGGCGGATCAGCCCCAGCATTTT.

The chain combines TRBV30 with TRBJ2-3; possible D gene TRBD2, 6 bases. The germline CDR1 and CDR2 sequences are GTSNPN and SVGIG (reference sequence). The CDR3 covers 16 residues. Trimming took 3 bases from V and 0 from J, leaving 16 bases between them. As DNA, the CDR3 is TGTGCCTGGAGGAAGGGACTGTCCTCTAGCACAGATACGCAGTATTTT. This translates into CAWRKGLSSSTDTQYF.

This clone occurred a few times. This chain joins TRBV7-9 and TRBJ1-2; the D is unclear. Per germline, CDR1 SEHNR and CDR2 FQNEAQ (reference sequence). This CDR3 spans 13 amino acids. Deletions cut 3 bases from V and 3 bases from J, with 8 bases between. In DNA form, the CDR3 reads TGTGCCAGCAGCTTGCTGCCAGACTATGGCTACACCTTC. This sequence encodes CASSLLPDYGYTF.

DNA of the CDR3: TGTGCCAGCAGCGCAGATCAGGGGGGACAGAGGGAGCAGTACTTC. The encoded protein is CASSADQGGQREQYF. The chain combines TRBV9 with TRBJ2-7; weak D call: TRBD1 (7 bases). This CDR3 comprises 15 residues. The germline V gene encodes CDR1 SGDLS and CDR2 YYNGEE. Trimming stripped 3 bases from V and 7 bases from J, with 20 bases between.

This clone was seen more than once but under ten times. The chain is built from TRBV5-1 and TRBJ1-6, with 8 nucleotides matching TRBD1. This CDR3 has 18 amino acids. The J segment lost 3 bases and the V segment lost 0 bases, leaving 8 bases of the junction unmatched. CDR1 SGHRS and CDR2 YFSETQ come from the germline V gene. The CDR3 nucleotides are TGCGCCAGCAGCTTGGTCCCTCCGGGACAGGTCTATAATTCACCCCTCCACTTT. Translating it yields CASSLVPPGQVYNSPLHF.

V usage is TRBV4-3 and J usage is TRBJ1-1; D unclear. Germline CDR1 is LGHNA and CDR2 is YSLEER. Trimming shortened V by 4 bases and J by 5 bases, and 8 bases separated the two germline ends. The CDR3 covers 12 residues. In DNA form, the CDR3 reads TGCGCCAGCAGCCGTTCGGAGACTGAAGCTTTCTTT. Encoded protein: CASSRSETEAFF.

The genes are TRBV28 and TRBJ2-6; tentative D call: TRBD2 (6 bases). CDR1 is MDHEN and CDR2 is SYDVKM in the germline V gene. The CDR3 consists of 18 residues. V dropped 4 bases and J dropped 0 bases, with 16 bases sitting between them. Here the CDR3 DNA reads TGTGCCAGCAGTTCCGGGGGAGCAGGGCGCTCTGGGGCCAACGTCCTGACTTTC. This codes for CASSSGGAGRSGANVLTF. Full variable domain (rest looked up from reference TRBV28 and TRBJ2-6): DVKVTQSSRYLVKRTGEKVFLECVQDMDHENMFWYRQDPGLGLRLIYFSYDVKMKEKGDIPEGYSVSREKKERFSLILESASTNQTSMYLCASSSGGAGRSGANVLTFGAGSRLTVL.

The V gene is TRBV4-2, the J gene TRBJ2-3; TRBD1 matches at 7 bases. Germline lookup yields CDR1 LGHNA and CDR2 YNFKEQ. J was trimmed by 6 bases and V by 0 bases; bases with no gene match: 9. The CDR3 has 16 residues. The CDR3 loop is CASSQEKQGVRDTQYF. As DNA, the CDR3 is TGTGCCAGCAGCCAAGAGAAGCAGGGGGTTCGCGATACGCAGTATTTT.

J is TRBJ1-1 and V is TRBV28; the D gene is possibly TRBD1 (5 bases). CDR3 length: 18 amino acids. Germline V gene lookup returns CDR1 MDHEN and CDR2 SYDVKM. Trimming pared 10 bases from V and 1 base from J, leaving 28 bases between. CDR3: CATEFSPGHGHSNTEAFF. Here the CDR3 DNA reads TGTGCCACCGAATTCTCTCCCGGACACGGCCATTCGAACACTGAAGCTTTCTTT.

V and J are TRBV13 and TRBJ1-2; possibly TRBD1 for D (6 bases). V was cut by 0 bases and J by 1 base, with 9 bases left in between. The V gene's germline CDR1 is PRHDT and CDR2 FYEKMQ (reference sequence). The CDR3 has 15 amino acids. The DNA for the CDR3 is TGTGCCAGCAGCTTAGGCGGGGACATTAACTATGGCTACACCTTC. Encoded protein: CASSLGGDINYGYTF. Variable domain in full (rest from reference TRBV13 and TRBJ1-2): AAGVIQSPRHLIKEKRETATLKCYPIPRHDTVYWYQQGPGQDPQFLISFYEKMQSDKGSIPDRFSAQQFSDYHSELNMSSLELGDSALYFCASSLGGDINYGYTFGSGTRLTVV.

J is TRBJ1-5 and V is TRBV6-1, with TRBD1 as a possible D gene (5 bases). The CDR3 extends over 15 amino acids. Looked up from germline, CDR1 is MNHNS and CDR2 is SASEGT. Trimming pared 4 bases from V and 1 base from J, leaving 11 bases between. Here the CDR3 reads CASSVVRGSNQPQHF. The CDR3 DNA reads TGTGCCAGCAGTGTCGTCCGGGGGAGCAATCAGCCCCAGCATTTT.